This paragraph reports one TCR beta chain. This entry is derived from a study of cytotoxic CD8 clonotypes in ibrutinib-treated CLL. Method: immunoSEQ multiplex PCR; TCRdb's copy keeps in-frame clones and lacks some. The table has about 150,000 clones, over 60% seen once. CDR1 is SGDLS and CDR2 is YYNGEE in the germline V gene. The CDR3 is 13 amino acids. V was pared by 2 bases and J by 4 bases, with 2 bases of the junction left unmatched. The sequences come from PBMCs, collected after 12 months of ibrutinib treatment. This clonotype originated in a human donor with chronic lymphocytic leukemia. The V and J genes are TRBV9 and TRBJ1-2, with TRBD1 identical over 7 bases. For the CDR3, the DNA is TGTGCCAGCAGCGTGGGACAGAGCTATGGCTACACCTTC. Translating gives CASSVGQSYGYTF.